Each of the 5 T cell receptor beta chains below was sequenced from the same sample in a study of OX40 agonist ivuxolimab in advanced cancers. This table comes from immunoSEQ multiplex PCR, and its TCRdb copy is limited to in-frame clones, with some not included. The sample lists approximately 50,000 clones; approximately 80% were seen once. The sequencing here drew on CD4+ or CD8+ T cells sorted from blood, taken in a trial of the OX40 agonist ivuxolimab. These receptors originate from an adult with an advanced solid tumor such as melanoma, head and neck, liver or kidney cancer.

The gene calls are TRBV10-2 and TRBJ2-7, with TRBD2 identical over 10 bases. In germline, CDR1 is WSHSY, CDR2 SAAADI. The V segment lost 2 bases and the J segment 4 bases; nucleotides outside the gene matches: 5. There are 15 residues in the CDR3. In DNA form, the CDR3 reads TGCGCCAGCAGTGAGGGCCTAGCGGGAGCTTACGAGCAGTACTTC. Translating it yields CASSEGLAGAYEQYF.

The chain joins TRBV18 to TRBJ1-5; 8 nucleotides match TRBD1. The germline V gene has CDR1 KGHSH and CDR2 LQKENI. V lost 2 bases to trimming and J lost 2 bases; unmatched junction nucleotides: 5. The CDR3 is 16 amino acids. Here the CDR3 DNA reads TGTGCCAGCTCACCAAGACAGGGGAGCGGCAATCAGCCCCAGCATTTT. It translates to CASSPRQGSGNQPQHF.

This chain uses TRBV15 with TRBJ2-3; D possibly matches TRBD1 or TRBD2 (6 bases each). The germline CDR1 and CDR2 sequences are LNHNV and YYDKDF (reference sequence). V was pared by 3 bases and J by 2 bases, with 15 bases between. The CDR3 contains 16 residues. The CDR3 region is CATSRGGSRATDTQYF. The CDR3 DNA is TGTGCCACCAGCAGGGGGGGCTCGCGGGCCACAGATACGCAGTATTTT.

This chain joins TRBV11-2 and TRBJ2-1; a possible D gene is TRBD2 (7 bases). The CDR3 totals 19 residues. The V end lost 7 bases, the J end lost 3 bases, and 28 bases lay between the germline ends. Looked up from germline, CDR1 is SGHAT and CDR2 is FQNNGV. The DNA of the CDR3 is TGTGCCAGCACCTCATTGGGGGGCCGGAGGTCTAGCGGCTACAATGAGCAGTTCTTC. Translated, it gives CASTSLGGRRSSGYNEQFF.

The chain links TRBV25-1 to TRBJ2-7, with D perhaps matching TRBD1 or TRBD2 (6 bases each). The CDR3 contains 16 residues. Germline V CDR1 and CDR2: MGHDK, SYGVNS. V was pared by 3 bases and J by 7 bases, with 22 bases between. CDR3 amino acids: CASSEPSRGHRGEQYF. CDR3 DNA: TGTGCCAGCAGTGAGCCCTCACGGGGGCACCGAGGGGAGCAGTACTTC.